The present entry profiles one T cell receptor (beta chain) with its context. It has no known antigen specificity. No per-base quality is available; no much larger clone lies one base away. The immunoSEQ Assay, a bias-controlled multiplex PCR, was used to amplify TCRbeta CDR3 regions from genomic DNA. Concerning the study's data processing: Nucleated cell counts per sample were estimated from amplification of reference gene primers within the assay. Sequence reads were collapsed and filtered to measure the absolute abundance of every unique TCRbeta CDR3 rearrangement. Productive Simpson clonality was computed per sample as the square root of Simpson's diversity index over productive rearrangements. TCRdb provides this immuneACCESS table in a form limited to in-frame rearrangements. Some clones are lacking; in checked studies, under half of them reflect an unresolved V gene, and why the rest are absent is not known. V, J and clone size were drawn from that table, and D and trimming were deduced from the DNA. The sample has hundreds of thousands of clones on record, around 88% of them singletons. The ten largest clones take up more than 6.5% of the sample.

Another Seattle source contributed samples from volunteer blood donors who had recovered from COVID-19. Collaborating institutions collected whole blood in K2EDTA tubes following their own protocols. For TCRbeta analysis, collaborators shipped samples as frozen whole blood, isolated PBMCs, or DNA extracted from either of those sample types. The data stem from a study of blood T cell repertoires in COVID-19 (dated by TCRdb to 2020 to 2021). For the study in its entirety: Collaborator samples came from the United States, Italy and Spain and covered acute and convalescent phases of COVID-19. Sample metadata almost always included a de-identified subject ID, COVID-19 status, age in years and sex. The material from the prospective study consisted of cDNA or gDNA derived from T cells, B-cell-depleted T cells, or PBMCs. The samples were drawn from two sources: the first 160 participants of the ongoing ImmuneRACE study, and 1,000 to 1,500 subjects contributed by 6 global collaborators. Deeply sampled blood TCRbeta repertoires from subjects exposed to, actively infected with, or recovered from COVID-19 were included in the dataset. Where available, HLA class I and class II types were taken from metadata supplied by the sample provider and were not determined by assay-based typing. A freely available public database, intended as a resource for researchers studying the immune response to SARS-CoV-2, is where the repertoires were released.

Compared with germline, V lacks 5 bases and J lacks 8 bases; bases without a gene match: 7. Based on the germline V gene, the CDR1 and CDR2 sequences are SGHDT and YYEEEE. The CDR3 runs 13 amino acids, cysteine and phenylalanine included. Here the CDR3 DNA is all that survives: 39 bases in frame from base 1. Broad study findings and their caveats: The amount of clinical and demographic metadata varied by source and participant and was provided uncurated.

The sequenced sample was peripheral blood. The source is a woman in her twenties or thirties who had recovered from COVID-19. The rearrangement joined TRBV5-6 to TRBJ2-4, with 7 central nucleotides matching TRBD1. The DNA sequence is TGTGCCAGCAGACAAAGGGGGCAGGACATTCAGTACTTC. Its protein product is CASRQRGQDIQYF.